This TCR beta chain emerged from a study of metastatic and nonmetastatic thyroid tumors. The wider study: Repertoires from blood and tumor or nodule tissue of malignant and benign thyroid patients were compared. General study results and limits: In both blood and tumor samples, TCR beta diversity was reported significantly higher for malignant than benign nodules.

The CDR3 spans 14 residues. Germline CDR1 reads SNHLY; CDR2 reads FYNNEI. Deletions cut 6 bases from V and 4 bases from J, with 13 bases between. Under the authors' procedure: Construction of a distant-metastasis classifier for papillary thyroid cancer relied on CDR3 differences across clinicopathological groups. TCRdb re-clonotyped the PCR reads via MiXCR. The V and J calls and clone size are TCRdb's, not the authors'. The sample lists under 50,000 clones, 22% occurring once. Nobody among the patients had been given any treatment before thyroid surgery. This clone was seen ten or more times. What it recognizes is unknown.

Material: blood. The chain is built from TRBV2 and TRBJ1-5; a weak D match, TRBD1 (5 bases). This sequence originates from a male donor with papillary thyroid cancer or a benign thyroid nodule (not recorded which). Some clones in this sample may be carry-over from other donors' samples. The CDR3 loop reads CASRTGGANQPQHF. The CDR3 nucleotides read TGTGCCAGCAGAACTGGTGGGGCAAATCAGCCCCAGCATTTT. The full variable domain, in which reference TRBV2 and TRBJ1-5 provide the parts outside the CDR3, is EPEVTQTPSHQVTQMGQEVILRCVPISNHLYFYWYRQILGQKVEFLVSFYNNEISEKSEIFDDQFSVERPDGSNFTLKIRSTKLEDSAMYFCASRTGGANQPQHFGDGTRLSIL.